Listed below are T cell receptor beta chains from one sample, sequenced in a study of T cell responses to AZD1222 COVID-19 vaccine. Sequencing was performed with immunoSEQ multiplex PCR; in TCRdb, only in-frame clones are kept and a portion is missing. The profile covers about 110,000 clones, with 80% to 85% appearing a single time and roughly 9.9% taken by the ten largest. The specimen comprised peripheral blood, sampled on day 0 of AZD1222 vaccination. The receptors were sampled from an adult in good health. Each CDR3 is given with its conserved first and last residue. The D gene is left open where the match is weak. Some rows mark clone size as missing; the rest say once, few, many or name a class of expanded clone.

TRBV6-5	-	TRBJ1-6	-	CASSYGRDNRNSPLHF	TGTGCCAGCAGTTATGGCAGGGACAATCGCAATTCACCCCTCCACTTT
TRBV24-1	-	TRBJ2-7	-	CATSDTTSPEQYF	TGTGCCACCAGTGACACGACTAGTCCCGAGCAGTACTTC
TRBV18	-	TRBJ1-1	-	CASSPGQGNSNTEAFF	TGTGCCAGCTCACCAGGGCAGGGCAATTCGAACACTGAAGCTTTCTTT
TRBV3-1/TRBV3-2	once	TRBJ2-7	TRBD2	CASSVGGYEQYF	TGTGCCAGCAGCGTGGGGGGGTACGAGCAGTACTTC
TRBV5-1	-	TRBJ2-5	-	CASSFPETETQYF	TGCGCCAGCAGCTTCCCCGAGACAGAGACCCAGTACTTC
TRBV28	-	TRBJ2-7	-	CASSSNPPLRPYEQYF	TGTGCCAGCAGTTCCAATCCCCCACTCCGGCCGTACGAGCAGTACTTC
TRBV3-1/TRBV3-2	-	TRBJ2-7	-	CASSQGDEREQYF	TGTGCCAGCAGCCAAGGGGACGAACGGGAGCAGTACTTC
TRBV23-1	-	TRBJ1-3	TRBD1	CASSPQCPTGSRPGNTIYF	TGCGCCAGCAGTCCCCAATGCCCGACAGGGAGTCGTCCTGGAAACACCATATATTTT
TRBV6-5	-	TRBJ2-7	TRBD1	CASSPGQGKYEQYF	TGTGCCAGCAGTCCTGGACAGGGTAAATACGAGCAGTACTTC
TRBV2	-	TRBJ2-7	-	CASTRGWGEEQYF	TGTGCCAGCACTCGAGGGTGGGGCGAAGAGCAGTACTTC
TRBV6-5	-	TRBJ1-3	-	CASSYGDFSGNTIYF	TGTGCCAGCAGTTACGGGGATTTCTCTGGAAACACCATATATTTT
TRBV11-2	-	TRBJ1-1	-	CASSLGVNTEAFF	TGTGCCAGCAGCTTAGGCGTGAACACTGAAGCTTTCTTT
TRBV11-3	once	TRBJ2-1	-	CASSLDLSHEQFF	TGTGCCAGCAGCTTAGATCTTAGCCATGAGCAGTTCTTC
TRBV19	few	TRBJ1-5	-	CASSGTYSNQPQHF	TGTGCCAGTAGTGGCACCTATAGCAATCAGCCCCAGCATTTT
TRBV11-2	-	TRBJ2-7	TRBD1	CASRRDRDHYEQYF	TGTGCCAGCAGGCGCGACAGGGACCACTACGAGCAGTACTTC
TRBV6-5	-	TRBJ1-5	-	CASSYSFGNRAGPQHF	TGTGCCAGCAGTTACTCGTTCGGTAACAGGGCCGGGCCCCAGCATTTT
TRBV6-6	-	TRBJ2-7	-	CASSTAVYEQYF	TGTGCCAGCAGTACAGCGGTCTACGAGCAGTACTTC
TRBV3-1/TRBV3-2	-	TRBJ2-7	-	CASRQDHATYEQYF	TGTGCCAGCAGACAGGACCACGCTACCTACGAGCAGTACTTC
TRBV3-1/TRBV3-2	once	TRBJ1-5	TRBD1	CASSQSGGSQPQHF	TGTGCCAGCAGCCAATCAGGGGGTAGTCAGCCCCAGCATTTT
TRBV27	once	TRBJ1-2	-	CASSLEAGRLTF	TGTGCCAGCAGTTTAGAGGCAGGTCGGCTCACCTTC
TRBV2	-	TRBJ1-1	-	CASSGDGNTEAFF	TGTGCCAGCAGTGGGGACGGGAACACTGAAGCTTTCTTT
TRBV7-3	-	TRBJ1-5	TRBD1	CASSSGQGQPQHF	TGTGCCAGCAGCTCAGGACAGGGCCAGCCCCAGCATTTT
TRBV2	once	TRBJ1-5	-	CASSLGRRNQPQHF	TGTGCCAGCAGTTTAGGACGGAGAAATCAGCCCCAGCATTTT
TRBV19	-	TRBJ2-3	-	CASSIWGPTDTQYF	TGTGCCAGTAGTATCTGGGGTCCAACAGATACGCAGTATTTT
TRBV7-9	-	TRBJ2-7	-	CASRPDGLGEQYF	TGTGCCAGCAGACCCGACGGTCTAGGGGAGCAGTACTTC
TRBV7-8	-	TRBJ2-7	TRBD2	CASSLAGGFVEQYF	TGTGCCAGCAGCTTAGCGGGGGGGTTCGTCGAGCAGTACTTC
TRBV25-1	-	TRBJ2-3	-	CASRTSTDTQYF	TGTGCCAGCAGGACTAGCACAGATACGCAGTATTTT
TRBV7-2	once	TRBJ1-2	TRBD1	CASSPERGRGDYGYTF	TGTGCCAGCAGCCCCGAGAGGGGGCGAGGGGACTATGGCTACACCTTC
TRBV28	-	TRBJ2-5	-	CASSPKGSGKETQYF	TGTGCCAGCAGTCCGAAAGGGTCGGGGAAAGAGACCCAGTACTTC
TRBV19	-	TRBJ2-3	-	CASTMGGRVATDTQYF	TGTGCCAGTACTATGGGGGGTAGGGTTGCCACAGATACGCAGTATTTT
TRBV4-3	-	TRBJ2-2	-	CASSAQWQATGELFF	TGCGCCAGCAGCGCACAGTGGCAGGCCACCGGGGAGCTGTTTTTT
TRBV5-5	once	TRBJ2-5	TRBD2	CASSREAETQYF	TGTGCCAGCAGCCGGGAGGCAGAGACCCAGTACTTC
TRBV6-5	once	TRBJ1-4	-	CASSSGGADEKLFF	TGTGCCAGCAGTTCGGGGGGGGCGGATGAAAAACTGTTTTTT